This note documents a single T cell receptor beta chain sequence. The PCR employed 60 Vbeta primers together with 13 Jbeta primers. Using immunoSEQ multiplex PCR, the repertoire was profiled, and TCRdb retains in-frame clones only, with some absent. This repertoire includes some 51,000 clones. The sample is drawn from a study of cytomegalovirus exposure and HLA in healthy donors. Turning to the study itself: Researchers previously reported finding 100 million or so unique TCR beta sequences from about 179 million T cells.

There are 15 residues in the CDR3. Germline lookup yields CDR1 SGHTA and CDR2 FQGNSA. With 5 bases removed from V and 4 bases from J, the gap between germline ends came to 14 bases. Sequencing was performed on PBMCs. The chain has TRBV7-2 and TRBJ2-2, with D possibly being TRBD2 (5 bases). The origin of this receptor is a man aged 45-65 years in good health and CMV-seropositive. CDR3 nucleotide sequence: TGTGCCAGCAGCCGAGGAGGATCGAGCACCGGGGAGCTGTTTTTT. Residues: CASSRGGSSTGELFF.